This T cell receptor beta chain emerged from a study of blood T cell repertoires in COVID-19. Overall study: The United States, Italy and Spain provided the acute and convalescent COVID-19 samples. T cells, B-cell-depleted T cells, or PBMCs provided the cDNA or gDNA that served as material.

Per the original methods: Reference gene primer amplification gave estimated nucleated cell counts. The repertoire was sequenced with immunoSEQ multiplex PCR; TCRdb's copy has only in-frame clones and lacks some. Clone size and the V and J calls come from that table; the DNA yielded D and trimming. This repertoire shows under 110,000 clones, around 92% found once; its top ten account for over 5.5%. J gave up 2 bases and V 5 bases, and 5 bases lay outside the gene matches. CDR1 SNHLY and CDR2 FYNNEI come from the germline V gene. There are 14 residues in the CDR3. The receptor was isolated from a man aged 50-60 years with active COVID-19. The chain is built from TRBV2 and TRBJ2-5, with 7 bases that match TRBD1. The sequencing sample was made of peripheral blood. CDR3 DNA sequence: TGTGCCAGCAGTTGGGGCAGGGGGCAAGAGACCCAGTACTTC. Translating it yields CASSWGRGQETQYF. Filled out from reference TRBV2 and TRBJ2-5, the complete variable domain reads EPEVTQTPSHQVTQMGQEVILRCVPISNHLYFYWYRQILGQKVEFLVSFYNNEISEKSEIFDDQFSVERPDGSNFTLKIRSTKLEDSAMYFCASSWGRGQETQYFGPGTRLLVL.